This T cell receptor beta chain originates from a study of OX40 agonist ivuxolimab in advanced cancers. The wider study: While on treatment, patients had intravenous ivuxolimab at 0.01 to 10 mg/kg every 2 weeks. Dose-escalation cases comprised hepatocellular carcinoma, melanoma, renal cell or head and neck cancer. The dose-escalation cohort was about 80% male, with a mean age of 60 years, ranging roughly 20 to 80. Study-wide results and limits: In the 0.1 to 3.0 mg/kg range, CD4+ and CD8+ blood T cells had expanded clonally by week 6.

The protocol was immunoSEQ multiplex PCR, while the TCRdb copy is restricted to in-frame clones and leaves out a portion. The data contain about 64,000 clones, over 65% of them singletons. In its sample, this clone was seen a few times. The antigen is not known. V gave up 4 bases and J gave up 3 bases, with 12 bases separating them. The length of the CDR3 is 13 residues. The germline V gene encodes CDR1 GTSNPN and CDR2 SVGIG (reference sequence). This TCR was sampled from an adult with an advanced solid tumor such as melanoma, head and neck, liver or kidney cancer. Specimen: CD4+ or CD8+ T cells sorted from blood, collected in a trial of the OX40 agonist ivuxolimab. This chain joins TRBV30 and TRBJ1-2; D possibly corresponds to TRBD1 (6 bases). CDR3 sequence (DNA): TGTGCCTGGACCCTACAGGGACACTATGGCTACACCTTC. Translation: CAWTLQGHYGYTF. Full variable domain (missing parts from reference TRBV30 and TRBJ1-2): SQTIHQWPATLVQPVGSPLSLECTVEGTSNPNLYWYRQAAGRGLQLLFYSVGIGQISSEVPQNLSASRPQDRQFILSSKKLLLSDSGFYLCAWTLQGHYGYTFGSGTRLTVV.